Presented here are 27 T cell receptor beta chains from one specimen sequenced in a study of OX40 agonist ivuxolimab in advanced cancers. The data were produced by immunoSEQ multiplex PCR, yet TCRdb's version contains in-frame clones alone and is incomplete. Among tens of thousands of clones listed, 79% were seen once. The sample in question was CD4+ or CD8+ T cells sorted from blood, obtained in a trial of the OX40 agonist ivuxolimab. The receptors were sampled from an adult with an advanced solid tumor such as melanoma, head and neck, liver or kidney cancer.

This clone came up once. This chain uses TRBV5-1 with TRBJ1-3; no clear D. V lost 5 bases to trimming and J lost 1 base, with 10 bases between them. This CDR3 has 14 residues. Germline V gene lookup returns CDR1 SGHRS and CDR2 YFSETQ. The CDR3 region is CASSAFGSGNTIYF. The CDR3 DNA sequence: TGCGCCAGCAGTGCCTTTGGGTCTGGAAACACCATATATTTT. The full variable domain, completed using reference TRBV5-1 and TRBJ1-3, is KAGVTQTPRYLIKTRGQQVTLSCSPISGHRSVSWYQQTPGQGLQFLFEYFSETQRNKGNFPGRFSGRQFSNSRSEMNVSTLELGDSALYLCASSAFGSGNTIYFGEGSWLTVV.

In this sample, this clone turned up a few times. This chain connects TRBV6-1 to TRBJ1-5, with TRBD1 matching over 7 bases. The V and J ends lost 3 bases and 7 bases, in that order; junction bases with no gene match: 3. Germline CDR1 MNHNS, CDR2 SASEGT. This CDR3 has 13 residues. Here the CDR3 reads CASSDTGVQPQHF. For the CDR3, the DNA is TGTGCCAGCAGTGATACAGGGGTCCAGCCCCAGCATTTT.

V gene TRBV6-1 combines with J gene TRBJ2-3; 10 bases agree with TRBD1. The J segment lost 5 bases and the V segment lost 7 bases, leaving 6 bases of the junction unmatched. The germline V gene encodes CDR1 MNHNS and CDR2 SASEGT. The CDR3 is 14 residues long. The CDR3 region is CASNPGQGLDTQYF. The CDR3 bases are TGTGCCAGCAACCCGGGACAGGGGTTAGATACGCAGTATTTT.

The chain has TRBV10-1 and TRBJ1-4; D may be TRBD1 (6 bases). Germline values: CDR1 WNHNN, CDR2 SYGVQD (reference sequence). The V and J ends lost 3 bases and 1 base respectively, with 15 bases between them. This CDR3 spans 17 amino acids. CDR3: CASSDHGRGITNEKLFF. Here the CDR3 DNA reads TGCGCCAGCAGTGACCATGGCAGGGGAATAACTAATGAAAAACTGTTTTTT.

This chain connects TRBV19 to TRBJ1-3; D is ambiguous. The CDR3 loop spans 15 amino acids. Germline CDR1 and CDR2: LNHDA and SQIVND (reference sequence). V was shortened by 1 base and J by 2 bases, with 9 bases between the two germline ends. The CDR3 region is CASSIVGDPGNTIYF. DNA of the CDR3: TGTGCCAGTAGTATAGTCGGCGATCCTGGAAACACCATATATTTT.

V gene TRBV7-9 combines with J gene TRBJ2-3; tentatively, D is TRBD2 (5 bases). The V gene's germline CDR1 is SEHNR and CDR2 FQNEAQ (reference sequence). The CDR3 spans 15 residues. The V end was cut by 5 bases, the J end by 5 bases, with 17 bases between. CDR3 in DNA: TGTGCCAGCAGCCCTCCCGGAGGCCTAGGAGATACGCAGTATTTT. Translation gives CASSPPGGLGDTQYF.

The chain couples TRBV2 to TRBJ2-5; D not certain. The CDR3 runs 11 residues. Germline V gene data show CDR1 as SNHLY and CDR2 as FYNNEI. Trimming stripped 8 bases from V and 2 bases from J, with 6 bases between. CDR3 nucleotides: TGTGCCAGCGGGGTTCAAGAGACCCAGTACTTC. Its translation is CASGVQETQYF.

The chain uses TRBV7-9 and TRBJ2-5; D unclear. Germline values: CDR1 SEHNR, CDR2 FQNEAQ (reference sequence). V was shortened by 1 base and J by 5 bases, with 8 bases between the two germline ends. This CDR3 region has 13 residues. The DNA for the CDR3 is TGTGCCAGCAGCTTAGGGTTCGTGGAGACCCAGTACTTC. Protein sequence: CASSLGFVETQYF.

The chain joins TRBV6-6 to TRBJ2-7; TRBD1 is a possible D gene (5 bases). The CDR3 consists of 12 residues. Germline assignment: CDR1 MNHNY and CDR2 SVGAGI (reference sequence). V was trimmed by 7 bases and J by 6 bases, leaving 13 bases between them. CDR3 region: CASNAPGREQYF. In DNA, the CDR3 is TGTGCCAGCAATGCCCCAGGGCGCGAGCAGTACTTC.

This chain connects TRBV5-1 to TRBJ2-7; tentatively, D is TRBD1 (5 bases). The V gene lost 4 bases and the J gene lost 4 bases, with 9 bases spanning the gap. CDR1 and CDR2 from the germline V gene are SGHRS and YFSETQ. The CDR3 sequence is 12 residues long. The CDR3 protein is CASSPDSYEQYF. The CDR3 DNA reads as TGCGCCAGCAGCCCCGACAGTTACGAGCAGTACTTC.

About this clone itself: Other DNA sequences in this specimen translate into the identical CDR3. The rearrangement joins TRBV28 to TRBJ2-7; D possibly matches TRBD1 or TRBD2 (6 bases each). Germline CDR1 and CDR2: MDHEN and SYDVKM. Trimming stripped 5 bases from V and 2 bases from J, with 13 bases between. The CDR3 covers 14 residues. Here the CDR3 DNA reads TGTGCCAGCAGTCCGGGGGACAAACCCTACGAGCAGTACTTC. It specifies CASSPGDKPYEQYF.

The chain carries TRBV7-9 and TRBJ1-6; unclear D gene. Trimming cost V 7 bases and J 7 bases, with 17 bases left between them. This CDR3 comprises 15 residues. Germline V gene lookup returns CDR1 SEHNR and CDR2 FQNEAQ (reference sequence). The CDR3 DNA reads TGTGCCAGCATCCCTGCGGATTCAGGCAATTCACCCCTCCACTTT. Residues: CASIPADSGNSPLHF. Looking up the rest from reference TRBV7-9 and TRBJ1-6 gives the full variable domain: DTGVSQNPRHKITKRGQNVTFRCDPISEHNRLYWYRQTLGQGPEFLTYFQNEAQLEKSRLLSDRFSAERPKGSFSTLEIQRTEQGDSAMYLCASIPADSGNSPLHFGNGTRLTVT.

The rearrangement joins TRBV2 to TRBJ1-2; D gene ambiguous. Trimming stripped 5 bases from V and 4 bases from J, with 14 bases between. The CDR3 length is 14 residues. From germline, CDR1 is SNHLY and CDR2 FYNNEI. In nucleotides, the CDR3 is TGTGCCAGCAGTTCAATCCCGAACAGCTATGGCTACACCTTC. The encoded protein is CASSSIPNSYGYTF.

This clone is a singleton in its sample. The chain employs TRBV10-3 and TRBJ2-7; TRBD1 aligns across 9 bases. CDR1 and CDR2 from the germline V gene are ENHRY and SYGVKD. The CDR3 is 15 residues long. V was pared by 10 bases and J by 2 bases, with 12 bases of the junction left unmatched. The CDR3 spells CATAQPGTGPYEQYF. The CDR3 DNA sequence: TGTGCCACGGCTCAACCCGGGACAGGGCCCTACGAGCAGTACTTC.

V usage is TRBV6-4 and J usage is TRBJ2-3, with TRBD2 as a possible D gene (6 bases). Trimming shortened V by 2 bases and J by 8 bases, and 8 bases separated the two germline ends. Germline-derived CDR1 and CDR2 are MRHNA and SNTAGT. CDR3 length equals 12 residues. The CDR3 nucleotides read TGTGCCAGCAGTGACGGGACTGTTACGCAGTATTTT. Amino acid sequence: CASSDGTVTQYF.

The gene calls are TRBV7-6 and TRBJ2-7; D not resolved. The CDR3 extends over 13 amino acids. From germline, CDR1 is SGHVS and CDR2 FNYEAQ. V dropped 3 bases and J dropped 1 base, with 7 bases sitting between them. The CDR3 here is CASSLWVSYEQYF. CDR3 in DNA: TGTGCCAGCAGCTTGTGGGTTTCCTACGAGCAGTACTTC.

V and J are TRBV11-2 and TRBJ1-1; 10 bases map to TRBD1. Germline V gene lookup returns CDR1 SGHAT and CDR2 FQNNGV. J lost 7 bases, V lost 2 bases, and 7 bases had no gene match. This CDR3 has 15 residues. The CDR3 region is CASSLTGTGVDEAFF. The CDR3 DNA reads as TGTGCCAGCAGCTTAACCGGGACAGGGGTTGATGAAGCTTTCTTT.

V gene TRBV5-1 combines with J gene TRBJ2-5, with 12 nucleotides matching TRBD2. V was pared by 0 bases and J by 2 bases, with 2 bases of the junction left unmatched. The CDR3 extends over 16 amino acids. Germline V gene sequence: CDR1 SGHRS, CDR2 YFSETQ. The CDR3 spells CASSLGLAGGQETQYF. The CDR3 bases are TGCGCCAGCAGCTTGGGGCTAGCGGGAGGGCAAGAGACCCAGTACTTC.

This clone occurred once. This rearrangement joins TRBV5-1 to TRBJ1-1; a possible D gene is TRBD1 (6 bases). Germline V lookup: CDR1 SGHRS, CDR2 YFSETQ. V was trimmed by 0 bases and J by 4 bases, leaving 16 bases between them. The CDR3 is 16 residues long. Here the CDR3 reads CASSLVGDGGGTEAFF. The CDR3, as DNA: TGCGCCAGCAGCTTGGTGGGCGATGGAGGGGGCACTGAAGCTTTCTTT.

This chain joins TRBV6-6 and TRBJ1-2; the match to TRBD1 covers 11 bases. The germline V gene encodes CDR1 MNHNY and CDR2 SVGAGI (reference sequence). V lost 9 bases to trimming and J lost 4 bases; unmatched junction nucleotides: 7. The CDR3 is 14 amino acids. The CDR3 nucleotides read TGTGCCAGTCAGGAGGACAGGGGGCCCTATGGCTACACCTTC. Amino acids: CASQEDRGPYGYTF.

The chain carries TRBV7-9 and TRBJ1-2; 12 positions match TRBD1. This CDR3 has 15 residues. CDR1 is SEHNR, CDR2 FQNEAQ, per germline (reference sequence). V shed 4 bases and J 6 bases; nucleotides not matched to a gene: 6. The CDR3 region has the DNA TGTGCCAGCAGCTGGGGGACAGGGGGCGCGGATGGCTACACCTTC. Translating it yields CASSWGTGGADGYTF.

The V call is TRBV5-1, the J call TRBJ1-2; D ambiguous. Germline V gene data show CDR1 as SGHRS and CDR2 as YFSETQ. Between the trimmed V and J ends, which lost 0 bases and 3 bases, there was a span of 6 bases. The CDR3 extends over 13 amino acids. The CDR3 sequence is CASSLGQDYGYTF. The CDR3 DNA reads TGCGCCAGCAGCTTGGGTCAGGACTATGGCTACACCTTC.

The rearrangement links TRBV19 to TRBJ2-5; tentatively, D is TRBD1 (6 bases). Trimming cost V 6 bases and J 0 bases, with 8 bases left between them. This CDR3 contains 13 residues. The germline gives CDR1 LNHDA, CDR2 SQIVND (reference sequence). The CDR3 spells CASSGQNQETQYF. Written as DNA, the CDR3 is TGTGCCAGTAGCGGACAGAACCAAGAGACCCAGTACTTC.

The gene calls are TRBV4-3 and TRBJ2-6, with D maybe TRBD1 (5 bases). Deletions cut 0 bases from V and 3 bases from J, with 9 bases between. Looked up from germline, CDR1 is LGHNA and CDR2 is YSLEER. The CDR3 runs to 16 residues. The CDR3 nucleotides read TGCGCCAGCAGCCAAGATCCAGGGAATGGGGCCAACGTCCTGACTTTC. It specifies CASSQDPGNGANVLTF.

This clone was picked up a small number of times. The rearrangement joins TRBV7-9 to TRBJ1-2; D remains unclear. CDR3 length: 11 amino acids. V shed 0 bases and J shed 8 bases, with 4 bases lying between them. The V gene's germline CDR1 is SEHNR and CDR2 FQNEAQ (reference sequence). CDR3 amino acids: CASSLAQGYTF. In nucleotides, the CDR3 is TGTGCCAGCAGCTTAGCGCAGGGCTACACCTTC.

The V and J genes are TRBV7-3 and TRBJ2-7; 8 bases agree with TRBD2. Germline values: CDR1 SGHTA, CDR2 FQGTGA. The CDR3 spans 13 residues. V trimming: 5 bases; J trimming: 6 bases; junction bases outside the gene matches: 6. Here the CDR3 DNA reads TGTGCCAGCAGCCCGACTAGCGAGGGCGAGCAGTACTTC. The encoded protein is CASSPTSEGEQYF.

The CDR3 DNA follows: TGTGCCAGCACTCCCACTAGCGGGCCTTCCTACGAGCAGTACTTC. Protein product: CASTPTSGPSYEQYF. The rearrangement links TRBV6-5 to TRBJ2-7; TRBD2 agrees at 9 bases. Germline trimming cut 7 bases from V and 1 base from J; bases unmatched to any gene: 8. Germline values: CDR1 MNHEY, CDR2 SVGAGI. This CDR3 comprises 15 residues.